These 5 T cell receptor beta chains were sequenced from one sample in a study of identical twins. TCRdb analysed the 5' RACE reads with MiXCR anew, one entry per CDR3 protein. Altogether roughly 720,000 distinct CDR3 sequences are present, roughly 20% being singletons, with the ten largest covering less than 15%. The sample was also linked to a second study, of T cells expressing NK-cell markers.

The sample consisted of PBMCs. These receptors were obtained from a woman younger than 35 in good health.

The chain has TRBV20-1 and TRBJ2-7, with a tentative D call TRBD2 (5 bases). CDR3 length: 13 amino acids. Germline V gene lookup returns CDR1 DFQATT and CDR2 SNEGSKA (reference sequence). Trimming cost V 3 bases and J 1 base, with 10 bases left between them. The CDR3 loop is CSASGIGSYEQYF. CDR3 bases: TGCAGTGCTAGCGGGATCGGGTCCTACGAGCAGTACTTC.

This clonotype was detected only a few times. The chain employs TRBV29-1 and TRBJ2-1; possible D gene TRBD1, 6 bases. Germline CDR1 and CDR2: SQVTM and ANQGSEA. The V gene lost 1 base and the J gene lost 4 bases, with 11 bases spanning the gap. CDR3 length: 14 amino acids. CDR3 in DNA: TGCAGCGTTGAAGTCCGCAGGGGATACAATGAGCAGTTCTTC. The encoded protein is CSVEVRRGYNEQFF.

The chain carries TRBV7-9 and TRBJ2-7, with D perhaps TRBD1 (6 bases). Germline loops: CDR1 SEHNR, CDR2 FQNEAQ (reference sequence). This CDR3 region has 14 residues. V was cut by 4 bases and J by 6 bases, with 16 bases left in between. In DNA, the CDR3 is TGTGCCAGCAGCTCTTCTTCCGGGACACCCGAGCAGTACTTC. This codes for CASSSSSGTPEQYF.

The chain employs TRBV15 and TRBJ2-7; maybe TRBD1 (6 bases). Germline assignment: CDR1 LNHNV and CDR2 YYDKDF (reference sequence). The CDR3 consists of 12 residues. V lost 8 bases to trimming and J lost 3 bases, with 11 bases between them. The CDR3 DNA reads TGTGCCACCGGGACATCATTCTACGAGCAGTACTTC. It specifies CATGTSFYEQYF.

There are a few counts of this clonotype. The chain is built from TRBV7-6 and TRBJ2-3, with 10 nucleotides matching TRBD2. The CDR3 spans 14 residues. The germline CDR1 and CDR2 sequences are SGHVS and FNYEAQ. Germline trimming cut 9 bases from V and 2 bases from J; bases unmatched to any gene: 5. CDR3 residues: CASSSGGFTDTQYF. CDR3 DNA: TGTGCCAGTAGTAGCGGGGGGTTCACAGATACGCAGTATTTT.